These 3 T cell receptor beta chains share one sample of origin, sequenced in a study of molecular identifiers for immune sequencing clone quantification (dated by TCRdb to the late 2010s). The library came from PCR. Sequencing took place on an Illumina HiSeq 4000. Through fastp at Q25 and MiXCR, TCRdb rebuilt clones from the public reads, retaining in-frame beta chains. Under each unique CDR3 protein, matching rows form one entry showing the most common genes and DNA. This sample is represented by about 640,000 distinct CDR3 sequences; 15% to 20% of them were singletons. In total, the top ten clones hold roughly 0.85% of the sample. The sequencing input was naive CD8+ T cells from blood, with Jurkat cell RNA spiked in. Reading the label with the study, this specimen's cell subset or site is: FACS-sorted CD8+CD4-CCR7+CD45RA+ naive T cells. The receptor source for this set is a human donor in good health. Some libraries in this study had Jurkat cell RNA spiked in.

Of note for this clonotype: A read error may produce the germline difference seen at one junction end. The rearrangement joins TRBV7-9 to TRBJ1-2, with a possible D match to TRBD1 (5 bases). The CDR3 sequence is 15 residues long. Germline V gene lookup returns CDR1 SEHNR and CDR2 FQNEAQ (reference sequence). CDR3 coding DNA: TGTGCCAGCAGCTTAGGCCAGGGAGGCACCTATGGCTGCACCTTC. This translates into CASSLGQGGTYGCTF.

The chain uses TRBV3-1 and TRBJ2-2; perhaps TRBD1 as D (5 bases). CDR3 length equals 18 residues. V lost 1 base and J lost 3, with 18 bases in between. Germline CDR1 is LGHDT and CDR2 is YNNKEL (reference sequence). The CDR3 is CASSQGAYGRVDTGELFF. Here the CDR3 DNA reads TGTGCCAGCAGCCAAGGAGCCTATGGCAGGGTGGACACCGGGGAGCTGTTTTTT.

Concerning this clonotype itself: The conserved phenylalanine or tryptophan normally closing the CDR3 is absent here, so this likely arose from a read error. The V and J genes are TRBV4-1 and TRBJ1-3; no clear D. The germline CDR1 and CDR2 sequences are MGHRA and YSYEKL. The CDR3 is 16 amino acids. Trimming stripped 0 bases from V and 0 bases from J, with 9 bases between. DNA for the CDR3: TGCGCCAGCAGCCAAGATTGGCAACCCTCTGGAAACACCATATATCTT. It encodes CASSQDWQPSGNTIYL.